This T cell receptor beta chain originates from a study of long-term antiretroviral therapy in people with HIV. Study observations and caveats: Following ART, diversity rose but still fell short of transplant donor controls. Information on adherence to ART, viral resistance or therapy changes was unavailable.

On this clone: Its matching antigen is unknown.

The germline V gene encodes CDR1 SEHNR and CDR2 FQNEAQ (reference sequence). J gave up 3 bases and V 2 bases, and 3 bases lay outside the gene matches. This CDR3 comprises 15 residues. The libraries were made with immunoSEQ v3.0 at survey level. Measured with immunoSEQ multiplex PCR; TCRdb has only the in-frame clones, and not every one. Here the sample spans 30,000 to 40,000 clones, 94% being singletons. The chain couples TRBV7-9 to TRBJ1-2; 10 bases are shared with TRBD1. Sequenced material: unsorted PBMCs, taken 5 to 5.5 years after starting antiretroviral therapy. The receptor comes from a woman aged 45-65 years with HIV. The CDR3 nucleotides read TGTGCCAGCAGCTTAATAGGGACAGGGGACTATGGCTACACCTTC. Its translation: CASSLIGTGDYGYTF.